This T cell receptor (beta chain) was retrieved from a study of graft-versus-host responses after intestinal transplantation. On the study more broadly: Induction using anti-thymocyte globulin, followed by tacrolimus and steroids for 2 to 4 years, was given to all recipients.

This CDR3 contains 14 residues. V lost 7 bases, J lost 0 bases, and 9 bases lay in between. Germline V CDR1 and CDR2: MDHEN, SYDVKM. TCRdb's copy holds only in-frame clones and misses some; the assay was immunoSEQ multiplex PCR. This table has 30,000 to 40,000 clones, around 94% appearing once. The TCR was taken from a human patient who received an intestinal transplant, so some T cells may come from the graft donor. This chain links TRBV28 with TRBJ2-2; perhaps TRBD1 as D (5 bases). Sequences were derived from PBMCs, sampled 16 days after intestinal transplant. This CDR3 is CASTLGANTGELFF. The DNA of the CDR3 is TGTGCCAGCACCCTAGGGGCGAACACCGGGGAGCTGTTTTTT.